These 11 T cell receptor beta chains were sequenced from one sample in a study of vaccination effects on CD4 cells after COVID-19. Their target antigens are unknown. Peptide-pool stimulation followed by sequencing identified expanded antigen-specific CD4+ clonotypes in the ViraFEST assay. At the end of around eleven days of culture, CD4+ T cells were isolated. The method was immunoSEQ multiplex PCR; TCRdb's version includes in-frame clones alone and lacks a portion of them. The table includes about 60,000 clones, roughly four fifths detected once. The sequencing here drew on CD4+ T cells from PBMCs cultured with HCoV-229E spike peptides, taken before COVID-19 vaccination. These receptors all stem from a human donor who received a COVID-19 vaccine.

The chain has TRBV5-1 and TRBJ2-3, with 10 bases that match TRBD2. V lost 3 bases to trimming and J lost 3 bases; unmatched junction nucleotides: 10. Germline lookup yields CDR1 SGHRS and CDR2 YFSETQ. This CDR3 has 17 amino acids. CDR3 nucleotides: TGCGCCAGCAGCTGGGCCGCTAGCGGGGGTAAGACAGATACGCAGTATTTT. Its protein is CASSWAASGGKTDTQYF.

V is TRBV5-4 and J is TRBJ2-1, with 11 bases that match TRBD2. Per the germline V gene, CDR1 is SGHNT and CDR2 is YYREEE (reference sequence). With 5 bases clipped from V and 7 bases from J, the junction kept 8 bases outside the gene matches. This CDR3 has 15 amino acids. This CDR3 is CASSYLAGGRNEQFF. The CDR3 coding sequence is TGTGCCAGCAGTTATTTAGCGGGGGGGCGGAATGAGCAGTTCTTC.

The genes are TRBV11-2 and TRBJ1-6; TRBD1 matches at 7 bases. Germline V gene data show CDR1 as SGHAT and CDR2 as FQNNGV. The V gene end was trimmed by 5 bases and the J gene end by 8 bases; junction bases not matched to a gene: 18. The CDR3 runs to 18 residues. CDR3 nucleotide sequence: TGTGCCAGCAGCCGCAGGATACAGATGGACAGGTCTCATTCACCCCTCCACTTT. This encodes CASSRRIQMDRSHSPLHF.

The V gene is TRBV6-6, the J gene TRBJ2-7; D not certain. Trimming took 8 bases from V and 0 from J, leaving 11 bases between them. In germline, CDR1 is MNHNY, CDR2 SVGAGI (reference sequence). This CDR3 region has 13 residues. The CDR3, as DNA: TGTGCCAGCCACAGTCAAGGCTCCTACGAGCAGTACGTC. Encoded protein: CASHSQGSYEQYV.

By frequency in the sample, this clone is large (0.1 to 1%). The V gene is TRBV19, the J gene TRBJ2-3; D possibly matches TRBD1 or TRBD2 (5 bases each). V gave up 5 bases and J gave up 8 bases, with 17 bases separating them. Germline V gene data show CDR1 as LNHDA and CDR2 as SQIVND (reference sequence). This CDR3 contains 14 residues. CDR3 nucleotide sequence: TGTGCCAGTAGTTGGGGGACCCCCACCAGTACGCAGTATTTT. Protein: CASSWGTPTSTQYF.

The chain has TRBV5-1 and TRBJ1-1; possibly TRBD1 for D (6 bases). The CDR3 has 14 amino acids. Germline V gene sequence: CDR1 SGHRS, CDR2 YFSETQ. V lost 4 bases, J lost 4 bases, and 14 bases lay in between. The CDR3 sequence: CASSIPGHFTEAFF. The CDR3 bases are TGCGCCAGCAGCATACCGGGACATTTCACTGAAGCTTTCTTT.

This rearrangement joins TRBV7-2 to TRBJ1-2, with 7 bases identical to TRBD1. The CDR3 is 14 amino acids. CDR1 is SGHTA and CDR2 is FQGNSA in the germline V gene. Trimming removed 5 bases from V and 2 bases from J; junction bases left unmatched: 5. As DNA, the CDR3 is TGTGCCAGCAGCCCGCAACAGGGGAACTATGGCTACACCTTC. This codes for CASSPQQGNYGYTF.

The chain carries TRBV6-4 and TRBJ1-4; D remains ambiguous. The CDR3 sequence is 13 residues long. Germline V gene data show CDR1 as MRHNA and CDR2 as SNTAGT. V was trimmed by 4 bases and J by 8 bases, leaving 11 bases between them. CDR3 DNA sequence: TGTGCCAGCAGTGTCCTTCTAGGGGAAAAACTGTTTTTT. It specifies CASSVLLGEKLFF.

The rearrangement joins TRBV18 to TRBJ1-2; no definite D call. The CDR3 consists of 16 residues. V gave up 0 bases and J gave up 4 bases, with 15 bases separating them. Germline values: CDR1 KGHSH, CDR2 LQKENI. The CDR3, as DNA: TGTGCCAGCTCACCACCGGTGGCAGGTGGGCTCTATGGCTACACCTTC. Translated: CASSPPVAGGLYGYTF.

This chain joins TRBV2 and TRBJ1-2, with D unclear. The germline V gene encodes CDR1 SNHLY and CDR2 FYNNEI. The CDR3 totals 12 residues. Trimming shortened V by 3 bases and J by 5 bases, and 7 bases separated the two germline ends. The CDR3 reads CASSDGVYGYTF. CDR3 sequence (DNA): TGTGCCAGCAGTGATGGGGTTTATGGCTACACCTTC.

V is TRBV29-1 and J is TRBJ2-1, with D maybe TRBD2 (6 bases). Germline lookup yields CDR1 SQVTM and CDR2 ANQGSEA. Trimming removed 7 bases from V and 0 bases from J, with 13 bases in between. This CDR3 region has 14 residues. CDR3 sequence: CSAGTPSSYNEQFF. The CDR3 DNA is TGCAGCGCGGGGACTCCGAGCTCCTACAATGAGCAGTTCTTC.